These 7 T cell receptor beta chains were all obtained from the same sample, sequenced in a study of Ad26.COV2.S vaccination and SARS-CoV-2 variants. Treatment specified: around 19 received Ad26.COV2.S at low or high dose, single or two shots; 5 received placebo; per-sample allocation not given. Sampling happened 63 days after the first vaccine or placebo injection. The protocol was immunoSEQ multiplex PCR, while the TCRdb copy is restricted to in-frame clones and leaves out a portion. The profile covers more than 300,000 clones, with about 87% appearing a single time and 6.4% taken by the ten largest. The starting material was peripheral blood, obtained in a trial of Ad26.COV2.S vaccine versus placebo. The receptors here all came from a person between 18 and 59 years old who received the Ad26.COV2.S COVID-19 vaccine or a placebo.

The chain links TRBV7-3 to TRBJ1-4; D is unclear. This CDR3 has 16 amino acids. V was cut by 5 bases and J by 4 bases, with 17 bases left in between. Germline V gives CDR1 SGHTA, CDR2 FQGTGA. CDR3 amino acids: CASSHLGRLDNEKLFF. DNA for the CDR3: TGTGCCAGCAGCCACCTAGGACGGCTGGATAATGAAAAACTGTTTTTT.

The V gene is TRBV11-2, the J gene TRBJ2-1; D is perhaps TRBD1 or TRBD2 (6 bases each). CDR1 and CDR2 (germline): SGHAT, FQNNGV. The CDR3 extends over 19 amino acids. V was trimmed by 0 bases and J by 0 bases, leaving 18 bases between them. The CDR3 protein is CASSLDRGRGAGSYNEQFF. DNA for the CDR3: TGTGCCAGCAGCTTAGATCGGGGGCGTGGGGCCGGCTCCTACAATGAGCAGTTCTTC.

The chain carries TRBV10-3 and TRBJ1-1; 8 nucleotides agree with TRBD1. Germline assignment: CDR1 ENHRY and CDR2 SYGVKD. CDR3 length equals 13 residues. Losses at the gene ends were 7 bases for V and 5 bases for J; bases not matched to a gene: 6. The CDR3 DNA follows: TGTGCCATCAACCCGGACAGGGCTACTGAAGCTTTCTTT. Translated: CAINPDRATEAFF.

The chain has TRBV7-2 and TRBJ2-7, with 10 bases that match TRBD2. Germline V gives CDR1 SGHTA, CDR2 FQGNSA. Germline trimming cut 4 bases from V and 4 bases from J; bases unmatched to any gene: 4. The CDR3 consists of 14 residues. The CDR3 here is CASSYGLAEYEQYF. The CDR3 nucleotides read TGTGCCAGCAGCTACGGACTAGCGGAGTACGAGCAGTACTTC.

This clone was seen just once. The rearrangement joins TRBV7-2 to TRBJ1-5, with a tentative D call TRBD1 (5 bases). The CDR3 runs 15 residues. Germline V gene data show CDR1 as SGHTA and CDR2 as FQGNSA. Trimming shortened V by 3 bases and J by 6 bases, and 15 bases separated the two germline ends. For the CDR3, the DNA is TGTGCCAGCAGCTTGGCCCAGGGTAACGGTCAGCCCCAGCATTTT. It specifies CASSLAQGNGQPQHF.

This rearrangement joins TRBV6-5 to TRBJ1-1; D uncertain. V dropped 8 bases and J dropped 1 base, with 8 bases sitting between them. The CDR3 has 12 amino acids. The germline gives CDR1 MNHEY, CDR2 SVGAGI. DNA of the CDR3: TGTGCCAGCGGTAACCGGAACACTGAAGCTTTCTTT. It translates to CASGNRNTEAFF.

The chain carries TRBV5-1 and TRBJ1-1; D unclear. This CDR3 spans 14 amino acids. The germline V and J ends were trimmed by 4 bases and 3 bases, with 13 bases remaining between them. Germline V CDR1 and CDR2: SGHRS, YFSETQ. CDR3 bases: TGCGCCAGCAGCCCCCGAGGGCAGGACACTGAAGCTTTCTTT. It codes for CASSPRGQDTEAFF.